This T cell receptor (beta chain) was sequenced in a study of control samples from healthy donors and cancer patients. In this sample, this clone turned up many times. V gave up 5 bases and J gave up 0 bases; unmatched junction bases: 9. The CDR3 length is 16 residues. Germline loops: CDR1 MNHEY, CDR2 SMNVEV (reference sequence). Data came from immunoSEQ multiplex PCR; TCRdb stores just in-frame clones and leaves some out. Among under 150,000 clones listed, about nine tenths were seen once. The specimen was PBMCs. The chain combines TRBV27 with TRBJ1-2; TRBD1 matches 7 bases. The receptor's source is a man between 45 and 60 years old with head and neck cancer. This CDR3 reads CASSKAGQSSNYGYTF. For the CDR3, the DNA is TGTGCCAGCAGTAAAGCGGGACAGAGTTCTAACTATGGCTACACCTTC.